The TCR beta chain described here comes from a study of identical twins. This clonotype was seen more than once but under ten times. V was clipped by 5 bases and J by 3 bases; unmatched bases: 9. Germline V lookup: CDR1 LGHDT, CDR2 YNNKEL (reference sequence). This CDR3 contains 15 residues. MiXCR, applied by TCRdb to the 5' RACE reads, yields one record per CDR3 protein. The table shows some 1,600,000 distinct CDR3 sequences, with about 30% occurring only once. The rearrangement joins TRBV3-1 to TRBJ2-5, with TRBD1 matching 7 bases. The TCR was taken from a newborn girl in good health. The sequenced material came from cord blood. CDR3 bases: TGTGCCAGCAGCGCAAACCCGGGGACAGAAGAGACCCAGTACTTC. Its translation: CASSANPGTEETQYF.